The 10 T cell receptor beta chains in this list originate from one sample, sequenced in a study of blood T cell repertoires in COVID-19. Clones were read by immunoSEQ multiplex PCR, and TCRdb kept only the in-frame ones, dropping some. The data hold tens of thousands of clones, with roughly nine tenths observed a single time. The material sequenced was peripheral blood. Source of these receptors: a human donor in a cohort sampled during active COVID-19.

The CDR3 sequence: CASSKRTSASTDTQYF. CDR3 DNA sequence: TGTGCCAGCTCAAAAAGGACTAGCGCGAGCACAGATACGCAGTATTTT. The chain employs TRBV18 and TRBJ2-3; TRBD2 agrees at 9 bases. V was pared by 5 bases and J by 0 bases, with 6 bases of the junction left unmatched. The CDR3 is made up of 16 amino acids. Germline lookup yields CDR1 KGHSH and CDR2 LQKENI. Full variable domain (rest looked up from reference TRBV18 and TRBJ2-3): NAGVMQNPRHLVRRRGQEARLRCSPMKGHSHVYWYRQLPEEGLKFMVYLQKENIIDESGMPKERFSAEFPKEGPSILRIQQVVRGDSAAYFCASSKRTSASTDTQYFGPGTRLTVL.

V usage is TRBV6-5 and J usage is TRBJ1-3; D gene ambiguous. Germline-derived CDR1 and CDR2 are MNHEY and SVGAGI. V lost 7 bases, J lost 2 bases, and 9 bases lay in between. The CDR3 length is 13 residues. Here the CDR3 reads CASMGGTGNTIYF. The CDR3 DNA reads as TGTGCCAGCATGGGCGGGACTGGAAACACCATATATTTT.

This chain links TRBV27 with TRBJ2-4; 11 nucleotides line up with TRBD1. The CDR3 runs to 15 residues. Losses at the gene ends were 5 bases for V and 8 bases for J; bases not matched to a gene: 8. Looked up from germline, CDR1 is MNHEY and CDR2 is SMNVEV (reference sequence). CDR3 nucleotide sequence: TGTGCCAGCAGTCGAGCCGGGACAGGGGGAGACATTCAGTACTTC. The encoded protein is CASSRAGTGGDIQYF.

V is TRBV10-3 and J is TRBJ2-7; tentative D call: TRBD2 (6 bases). The CDR3 sequence is 14 residues long. Germline CDR1 ENHRY, CDR2 SYGVKD. Trimming removed 11 bases from V and 3 bases from J, with 20 bases in between. The CDR3 bases are TGTGCCTCATCCATTGGGACGGGAGACTACGAGCAGTACTTC. Protein: CASSIGTGDYEQYF.

The chain joins TRBV15 to TRBJ2-7, with 9 positions matching TRBD2. The germline CDR1 and CDR2 sequences are LNHNV and YYDKDF (reference sequence). The V segment lost 0 bases and the J segment 4 bases; nucleotides outside the gene matches: 10. CDR3 length: 17 residues. In nucleotides, the CDR3 is TGTGCCACCAGCAGAGATCAAGCGGGGGGAAAATCATACGAGCAGTACTTC. This translates into CATSRDQAGGKSYEQYF.

The chain is built from TRBV3-1 (or the pseudogene TRBV3-2) and TRBJ2-6; D perhaps matches TRBD1 (5 bases). The CDR3 runs to 15 residues. From germline, CDR1 is LGHDT and CDR2 YNNKEL (reference sequence). Trimming pared 4 bases from V and 0 bases from J, leaving 7 bases between. The DNA for the CDR3 is TGTGCCAGCAGCCTACAGGTCTCTGGGGCCAACGTCCTGACTTTC. It is translated as CASSLQVSGANVLTF.

The chain is built from TRBV7-9 and TRBJ1-6, with unresolved D. This CDR3 spans 13 amino acids. Trimming removed 1 base from V and 7 bases from J, with 5 bases in between. Germline values: CDR1 SEHNR, CDR2 FQNEAQ (reference sequence). The CDR3 DNA sequence: TGTGCCAGCAGCTTAGGCAGGAATTCACCCCTCCACTTT. Its translation is CASSLGRNSPLHF. The full variable domain, with the rest looked up from reference TRBV7-9 and TRBJ1-6, is DTGVSQNPRHKITKRGQNVTFRCDPISEHNRLYWYRQTLGQGPEFLTYFQNEAQLEKSRLLSDRFSAERPKGSFSTLEIQRTEQGDSAMYLCASSLGRNSPLHFGNGTRLTVT.

The chain joins TRBV5-1 to TRBJ1-6; 7 bases line up with TRBD1. The CDR3 contains 15 residues. V lost 4 bases to trimming and J lost 7 bases; unmatched junction nucleotides: 8. Germline loops: CDR1 SGHRS, CDR2 YFSETQ. CDR3 protein: CASSTKTGANSPLHF. DNA for the CDR3: TGCGCCAGCAGCACAAAAACAGGGGCCAATTCACCCCTCCACTTT.

The sample holds a few counts of this clone. The chain is built from TRBV7-6 and TRBJ2-2, with 9 bases matching TRBD2. The CDR3 has 17 amino acids. CDR1 SGHVS and CDR2 FNYEAQ come from the germline V gene. The V segment lost 4 bases and the J segment 2 bases; nucleotides outside the gene matches: 8. The CDR3 nucleotides are TGTGCCAGCAGCTCCCAGACTAGCGGAACAAACACCGGGGAGCTGTTTTTT. It specifies CASSSQTSGTNTGELFF.

The CDR3 DNA sequence: TGTGCCAGCAGCTTGGTAGCGGGGGGAGCCTCCGAGACCCAGTACTTC. It codes for CASSLVAGGASETQYF. V usage is TRBV5-8 and J usage is TRBJ2-5; TRBD2 matches at 10 bases. The CDR3 runs to 16 residues. The V gene's germline CDR1 is SGHTS and CDR2 YDEGEE. J gave up 5 bases and V 0 bases, and 7 bases lay outside the gene matches.